These 8 T cell receptor beta chains came from one sample sequenced in a study of blood T cells in healthy people across ages. Together with a sample-barcoded 5' primer, a J-beta primer mix was included in a second PCR lasting about 6 to 11 cycles. Each CDR3 protein is one row after TCRdb ran MiXCR on the 5' RACE reads. The sample yields hundreds of thousands of distinct CDR3 sequences, less than 35% seen once. Sequenced material: blood. The receptors were gathered from a woman of 80 years or more in good health.

The sample holds a few counts of this clonotype. The chain is built from TRBV4-3 and TRBJ1-4; D gene uncertain. Trimming cost V 1 base and J 3 bases, with 6 bases left between them. This CDR3 spans 14 amino acids. The germline V gene has CDR1 LGHNA and CDR2 YSLEER. The CDR3 region is CASSQGRSNEKLFF. The CDR3 region has the DNA TGCGCCAGCAGCCAAGGTCGATCTAATGAAAAACTGTTTTTT.

The rearrangement joins TRBV7-6 to TRBJ2-5, with 12 positions matching TRBD1. The germline CDR1 and CDR2 sequences are SGHVS and FNYEAQ. V trimming: 5 bases; J trimming: 13 bases; junction bases outside the gene matches: 11. The CDR3 is 14 residues long. DNA of the CDR3: TGTGCCAGCAGCAAGGGACAGGGGGCGTGGGAGCGGTACTTC. This sequence encodes CASSKGQGAWERYF.

This clonotype is a singleton in its sample. The chain joins TRBV10-1 to TRBJ2-7; D remains unclear. This CDR3 comprises 17 residues. Trimming stripped 4 bases from V and 0 bases from J, with 19 bases between. Per germline, CDR1 WNHNN and CDR2 SYGVQD (reference sequence). This chain's CDR3 is CASSGRRFESSSYEQYF. CDR3 in DNA: TGCGCCAGCAGTGGACGGAGATTCGAGTCCAGCTCCTACGAGCAGTACTTC.

This clonotype appeared many times. The chain has TRBV18 and TRBJ2-1; possibly TRBD1 or TRBD2 for D (5 bases each). Germline-derived CDR1 and CDR2 are KGHSH and LQKENI. The CDR3 sequence is 14 residues long. V dropped 2 bases and J dropped 5 bases, with 10 bases sitting between them. Here the CDR3 DNA reads TGTGCCAGCTCACCAGAGAGGGACCACAATGAGCAGTTCTTC. Its translation: CASSPERDHNEQFF.

This clonotype was found many times. This chain uses TRBV6-5 with TRBJ2-5, with D hard to call. V was cut by 5 bases and J by 0 bases, with 7 bases left in between. CDR3 length: 13 residues. Germline V gene sequence: CDR1 MNHEY, CDR2 SVGAGI. DNA of the CDR3: TGTGCCAGCAGTGGGTCGTACCAAGAGACCCAGTACTTC. Protein sequence: CASSGSYQETQYF.

Many counts were recorded for this clonotype. V gene TRBV12-3 or TRBV12-4 combines with J gene TRBJ1-5, with a possible D match to TRBD1 (6 bases). The CDR3 spans 15 residues. V lost 6 bases and J lost 4, with 16 bases in between. The chain's CDR3 is CASSPRGGGNQPQHF. For the CDR3, the DNA is TGTGCCAGCAGCCCTCGAGGGGGGGGTAATCAGCCCCAGCATTTT.

The CDR3: CATTVGGHQFF. In DNA form, the CDR3 reads TGTGCCACCACTGTTGGGGGTCATCAGTTCTTC. This chain joins TRBV6-2 or TRBV6-3 and TRBJ2-1; the D gene could be TRBD1 or TRBD2 (5 bases each). The CDR3 totals 11 residues. V was shortened by 10 bases and J by 13 bases, with 17 bases between the two germline ends. Per the germline V gene, CDR1 is MNHEY and CDR2 is SVGEGT.

In this sample, this clonotype turned up a few times. This may arise from a read error, as a much more abundant clone is one base away. This sequence joins TRBV15 and TRBJ1-4; the D gene is possibly TRBD1 (6 bases). Germline-derived CDR1 and CDR2 are LNHNV and YYDKDF (reference sequence). This CDR3 region has 16 residues. The CDR3 DNA reads TGTGCCACCAGCATGGGGGCAAGGGCAACTAATGAAAAACGGTTTTTT. This codes for CATSMGARATNEKRFF. Supplemented by reference TRBV15 and TRBJ1-4, the full variable domain reads DAMVIQNPRYQVTQFGKPVTLSCSQTLNHNVMYWYQQKSSQAPKLLFHYYDKDFNNEADTPDNFQSRRPNTSFCFLDIRSPGLGDTAMYLCATSMGARATNEKRFFGSGTQLSVL.